A single sample gave rise to the 9 T cell receptor beta chains below, sequenced in a study of CD8 T cells in Susac syndrome. The RNA, roughly 0.5 to 1 ug, was put through reverse transcription using random hexamers. TCRdb reprocessed the immunoSEQ multiplex PCR reads with MiXCR, giving one entry per CDR3 protein. The sample yields 400,000 to 550,000 distinct CDR3 sequences, about 85% seen once. Sequenced sample: CD8+ T cells from PBMCs. These receptor sequences come from a human donor with multiple sclerosis.

The genes are TRBV20-1 and TRBJ1-2, with 7 nucleotides matching TRBD1. The CDR3 sequence is 14 residues long. CDR1 DFQATT and CDR2 SNEGSKA come from the germline V gene (reference sequence). V dropped 1 base and J dropped 4; count of bases not matched to a gene: 6. Here the CDR3 reads CSARVQGGAYGYTF. CDR3 sequence (DNA): TGCAGTGCTAGAGTTCAGGGGGGAGCCTATGGCTACACCTTC.

This clonotype was recorded once. The chain couples TRBV7-9 to TRBJ1-1; no firm D call. Germline values: CDR1 SEHNR, CDR2 FQNEAQ (reference sequence). The CDR3 consists of 14 residues. V lost 2 bases, J lost 4 bases, and 11 bases lay in between. The CDR3, as DNA: TGTGCCAGCAGCTTATCTGAGGGCGGCACTGAAGCTTTCTTT. Protein product: CASSLSEGGTEAFF.

With respect to this clonotype: Germline and junction disagree at one end, which may indicate a read error. V and J are TRBV12-3 or TRBV12-4 and TRBJ1-2; no clear D gene. The CDR3 has 14 amino acids. CDR3 in amino acids: CVSSRVREQRGYTF. DNA for the CDR3: TGTGTCAGCAGCCGCGTTCGGGAGCAAAGGGGCTACACCTTC.

J is TRBJ1-1 and V is TRBV4-1; no definite D call. The CDR3 contains 14 residues. Germline-derived CDR1 and CDR2 are MGHRA and YSYEKL. V lost 0 bases and J lost 4, with 9 bases in between. The CDR3 bases are TGCGCCAGCAGCCAAGATGCGGGGAGCACTGAAGCTTTCTTT. Protein: CASSQDAGSTEAFF.

This chain's CDR3 is CASSQGLAFLTDTQYF. The CDR3 DNA is TGTGCCAGCAGCCAAGGACTGGCGTTTCTTACAGATACGCAGTATTTT. The chain combines TRBV3-1 with TRBJ2-3; unclear D gene. V lost 1 base and J lost 3, with 14 bases in between. Germline V CDR1 and CDR2: LGHDT, YNNKEL (reference sequence). This CDR3 has 16 residues.

The genes are TRBV3-1 and TRBJ1-1; a possible D gene is TRBD1 (6 bases). V dropped 1 base and J dropped 1 base, with 10 bases sitting between them. Germline V gene data show CDR1 as LGHDT and CDR2 as YNNKEL (reference sequence). The CDR3 has 15 residues. CDR3 sequence (DNA): TGTGCCAGCAGCCAAGGGGGGGGCTGGAACACTGAAGCTTTCTTT. Its protein product is CASSQGGGWNTEAFF.

This rearrangement joins TRBV2 to TRBJ2-5; possible D gene TRBD1, 5 bases. Germline CDR1 reads SNHLY; CDR2 reads FYNNEI. Trimming removed 11 bases at V and 1 base at J, with 14 bases between. The length of the CDR3 is 13 residues. In DNA, the CDR3 is TGTGCCGGAACGACAGAACCCCAAGAGACCCAGTACTTC. Amino acid sequence: CAGTTEPQETQYF.

This clonotype appeared once. The V call is TRBV6-5, the J call TRBJ1-1, with TRBD1 matching over 7 bases. V was clipped by 2 bases and J by 3 bases; unmatched bases: 9. The CDR3 extends over 16 amino acids. The germline V gene has CDR1 MNHEY and CDR2 SVGAGI. CDR3 DNA sequence: TGTGCCAGCAGTTACCAAAAGGGCCAGGGGGACACTGAAGCTTTCTTT. As protein: CASSYQKGQGDTEAFF.

This clonotype was counted a few times. The CDR3: CASSLGRDRETYEQYF. CDR3 coding DNA: TGTGCCAGCAGCTTGGGAAGGGACAGGGAAACCTACGAGCAGTACTTC. The V gene is TRBV7-6, the J gene TRBJ2-7, with 9 bases identical to TRBD1. The V gene's germline CDR1 is SGHVS and CDR2 FNYEAQ. With V trimmed by 3 bases and J by 2 bases, 8 bases remained unmatched. CDR3 length: 16 residues.